The 24 T cell receptor beta chains below all came from one sample that was sequenced in a study of early T cells in non-severe SARS-CoV-2 infection. One entry per CDR3 protein results from TCRdb running MiXCR on the 5' RACE reads. The table shows 30,000 or so distinct CDR3 sequences, with roughly 6.6% occurring only once. Input material: whole blood. The receptors were gathered from an adult who was a healthcare worker with PCR-confirmed SARS-CoV-2 infection or an uninfected control (not recorded which).

This clonotype has a count of ten or more. The V call is TRBV6-5, the J call TRBJ1-2, with D perhaps matching TRBD1 (6 bases). CDR1 is MNHEY, CDR2 SVGAGI, per germline. V was shortened by 7 bases and J by 7 bases, with 19 bases between the two germline ends. The CDR3 runs to 14 residues. This chain's CDR3 is CASTGTRSFGGYTF. Written as DNA, the CDR3 is TGTGCCAGCACCGGGACACGGAGTTTTGGTGGCTACACCTTC.

The V call is TRBV25-1, the J call TRBJ1-1, with D perhaps matching TRBD1 (6 bases). This CDR3 contains 16 residues. Trimming pared 4 bases from V and 1 base from J, leaving 16 bases between. In germline, CDR1 is MGHDK, CDR2 SYGVNS. Here the CDR3 reads CASSGPIGGPNTEAFF. In nucleotides, the CDR3 is TGTGCCAGCAGTGGCCCAATAGGGGGACCGAACACTGAAGCTTTCTTT. Looking up the rest from reference TRBV25-1 and TRBJ1-1 gives the full variable domain: EADIYQTPRYLVIGTGKKITLECSQTMGHDKMYWYQQDPGMELHLIHYSYGVNSTEKGDLSSESTVSRIRTEHFPLTLESARPSHTSQYLCASSGPIGGPNTEAFFGQGTRLTVV.

This clonotype was seen a few times. The chain joins TRBV6-1 to TRBJ1-1, with a possible D match to TRBD1 (6 bases). With 6 bases removed from V and 2 bases from J, the gap between germline ends came to 13 bases. CDR1 MNHNS and CDR2 SASEGT come from the germline V gene. CDR3 size: 14 residues. The CDR3 is CASRAMDSNTEAFF. The DNA for the CDR3 is TGTGCCAGCAGGGCCATGGACAGTAACACTGAAGCTTTCTTT.

At least ten counts were recorded for this clonotype. V gene TRBV3-1 combines with J gene TRBJ2-6, with D unclear. The CDR3 extends over 14 amino acids. Germline assignment: CDR1 LGHDT and CDR2 YNNKEL (reference sequence). V shed 2 bases and J shed 1 base, with 3 bases lying between them. The DNA for the CDR3 is TGTGCCAGCAGCCAACTTTCTGGGGCCAACGTCCTGACTTTC. This encodes CASSQLSGANVLTF.

The sample holds many counts of this clonotype. The chain is built from TRBV30 and TRBJ2-3, with D possibly matching TRBD2 (5 bases). Germline lookup yields CDR1 GTSNPN and CDR2 SVGIG (reference sequence). The CDR3 extends over 19 amino acids. Trimming pared 2 bases from V and 3 bases from J, leaving 27 bases between. The CDR3: CAWSRSRTFLGARTDTQYF. The DNA for the CDR3 is TGTGCCTGGAGTAGGTCCCGAACCTTTTTGGGAGCGCGTACAGATACGCAGTATTTT. The full variable domain, its missing parts supplied by reference TRBV30 and TRBJ2-3, is SQTIHQWPATLVQPVGSPLSLECTVEGTSNPNLYWYRQAAGRGLQLLFYSVGIGQISSEVPQNLSASRPQDRQFILSSKKLLLSDSGFYLCAWSRSRTFLGARTDTQYFGPGTRLTVL.

The sample holds many counts of this clonotype. This chain joins TRBV12-3 or TRBV12-4 and TRBJ2-7; weak D call: TRBD1 (6 bases). CDR3 length: 15 residues. With 1 base removed from V and 5 bases from J, the gap between germline ends came to 15 bases. The CDR3 sequence is CASSLVQGTIDEQYF. In DNA, the CDR3 is TGTGCCAGCAGTTTAGTCCAGGGGACGATTGACGAGCAGTACTTC.

This clonotype was observed at least ten times. The chain links TRBV7-2 to TRBJ2-2, with no clear D. Deletions cut 5 bases from V and 6 bases from J, with 16 bases between. The CDR3 sequence is 15 residues long. CDR1 and CDR2 from the germline V gene are SGHTA and FQGNSA. The CDR3 spells CASSDDGRGAGELFF. The CDR3 DNA reads as TGTGCCAGCAGCGACGACGGACGAGGCGCCGGGGAGCTGTTTTTT.

This clonotype was detected many times. The V gene is TRBV6-2 or TRBV6-3, the J gene TRBJ1-2, with D maybe TRBD1 (6 bases). Trimming removed 2 bases at V and 8 bases at J, with 30 bases between. The germline V gene has CDR1 MNHEY and CDR2 SVGEGT. The CDR3 covers 19 residues. This CDR3 reads CASSYDPKDFREKGDGYTF. The CDR3 DNA is TGTGCCAGCAGTTACGATCCAAAAGACTTCAGGGAGAAGGGGGACGGCTACACCTTC.

This rearrangement joins TRBV19 to TRBJ1-5, with a tentative D call TRBD1 (5 bases). From germline, CDR1 is LNHDA and CDR2 SQIVND (reference sequence). This CDR3 spans 13 amino acids. Trimming cost V 6 bases and J 5 bases, with 11 bases left between them. The CDR3 protein is CASRQDGDQPQHF. CDR3 DNA: TGTGCCAGTAGACAGGACGGCGATCAGCCCCAGCATTTT.

The table lists this clonotype with many counts. The V and J genes are TRBV5-1 and TRBJ2-1; 11 nucleotides agree with TRBD1. Germline CDR1 and CDR2: SGHRS and YFSETQ. CDR3 length: 15 residues. Trimming took 5 bases from V and 4 from J; bases not matched to a gene: 5. The CDR3 region is CASSLGTGGYNEQFF. In DNA form, the CDR3 reads TGCGCCAGCAGTTTAGGGACAGGGGGATACAATGAGCAGTTCTTC.

This clonotype came up many times. The chain has TRBV11-2 and TRBJ1-1, with D maybe TRBD1 (5 bases). CDR1 SGHAT and CDR2 FQNNGV come from the germline V gene. This CDR3 spans 14 amino acids. Trimming left V 3 bases short and J 4 bases short, with 12 bases between. In DNA, the CDR3 is TGTGCCAGCAGCTTCGGGACCCCGGGCACTGAAGCTTTCTTT. Protein product: CASSFGTPGTEAFF.

This clonotype was seen at least ten times. J is TRBJ1-2 and V is TRBV6-1; D unresolved. Trimming took off 3 bases at V and 5 bases at J, with 10 bases between the two ends. This CDR3 region has 13 residues. The germline V gene has CDR1 MNHNS and CDR2 SASEGT. Here the CDR3 reads CASSDSRSYGYTF. The CDR3 nucleotides are TGTGCCAGCAGTGACTCGCGCAGTTATGGCTACACCTTC.

This clonotype was counted at least ten times. The rearrangement uses TRBV29-1 and TRBJ1-1; maybe TRBD1 (5 bases). V was pared by 4 bases and J by 1 base, with 16 bases between. The germline V gene encodes CDR1 SQVTM and CDR2 ANQGSEA. The CDR3 spans 15 residues. The CDR3 region has the DNA TGCAGCGTTGTGGGGTCGGGGGGAGCGAACACTGAAGCTTTCTTT. Translated: CSVVGSGGANTEAFF.

This clonotype has at least ten counts. The CDR3 here is CASSQTGTGELQPQHF. CDR3 bases: TGCGCCAGCAGCCAAACCGGGACAGGGGAGTTGCAGCCCCAGCATTTT. The chain employs TRBV4-1 and TRBJ1-5; 10 positions match TRBD1. The junction had 8 bases not matched to a gene; V was cut back by 2 bases and J by 7 bases. The CDR3 runs to 16 residues. Looked up from germline, CDR1 is MGHRA and CDR2 is YSYEKL.

This clonotype was detected only a few times. The chain has TRBV11-2 and TRBJ1-1, with TRBD1 identical over 7 bases. J gave up 5 bases and V 3 bases, and 3 bases lay outside the gene matches. CDR3 length: 13 amino acids. Per the germline V gene, CDR1 is SGHAT and CDR2 is FQNNGV. This chain's CDR3 is CASSLVQGTEAFF. The CDR3 region has the DNA TGTGCCAGCAGCTTGGTACAGGGGACTGAAGCTTTCTTT.

This clonotype was seen at least ten times. The chain carries TRBV5-1 and TRBJ2-1; TRBD2 matches at 7 bases. Germline V gene data show CDR1 as SGHRS and CDR2 as YFSETQ. V dropped 2 bases and J dropped 0; count of bases not matched to a gene: 8. CDR3 length: 17 amino acids. The CDR3 sequence is CASSFPVGGSSYNEQFF. As DNA, the CDR3 is TGCGCCAGCAGCTTCCCGGTCGGGGGGAGCTCCTACAATGAGCAGTTCTTC.

The gene calls are TRBV25-1 and TRBJ2-1, with 13 bases lining up with TRBD2. Germline-derived CDR1 and CDR2 are MGHDK and SYGVNS. CDR3 length equals 14 residues. Losses at the gene ends were 4 bases for V and 9 bases for J; bases not matched to a gene: 3. The CDR3 nucleotides are TGTGCCAGCAGTGGACTAGCGGGAGGCAGTGAGCAGTTCTTC. Its translation is CASSGLAGGSEQFF.

This clonotype came up many times. The rearrangement uses TRBV7-9 and TRBJ2-7, with 8 positions matching TRBD2. CDR3 length: 14 residues. In germline, CDR1 is SEHNR, CDR2 FQNEAQ (reference sequence). After removal of 2 bases from V and 6 bases from J, the junction contained 6 bases not matched to a gene. As DNA, the CDR3 is TGTGCCAGCAGCTTAAGTGGACTAGCAGGCGAGCAGTACTTC. Protein product: CASSLSGLAGEQYF.

A few counts support this clonotype. The chain recombines TRBV19 with TRBJ2-1, with 10 bases aligning to TRBD2. V shed 1 base, J shed 2 bases, and the junction held 2 bases outside the gene matches. There are 16 residues in the CDR3. CDR1 and CDR2 from the germline V gene are LNHDA and SQIVND (reference sequence). The CDR3 sequence is CASSIGTSGAYNEQFF. In DNA form, the CDR3 reads TGTGCCAGTAGTATAGGGACTAGCGGAGCCTACAATGAGCAGTTCTTC. Full variable domain (missing parts from reference TRBV19 and TRBJ2-1): DGGITQSPKYLFRKEGQNVTLSCEQNLNHDAMYWYRQDPGQGLRLIYYSQIVNDFQKGDIAEGYSVSREKKESFPLTVTSAQKNPTAFYLCASSIGTSGAYNEQFFGPGTRLTVL.

Many counts were recorded for this clonotype. This chain links TRBV3-1 with TRBJ1-5; D gene ambiguous. Per germline, CDR1 LGHDT and CDR2 YNNKEL (reference sequence). Trimming removed 5 bases at V and 4 bases at J, with 15 bases between. This CDR3 spans 15 amino acids. Written as DNA, the CDR3 is TGTGCCAGCAGCGCTATGGGAAGGGCTAATCAGCCCCAGCATTTT. It translates to CASSAMGRANQPQHF.

This clonotype was detected a few times. The chain employs TRBV20-1 and TRBJ2-7, with 7 bases lining up with TRBD2. The V and J ends lost 3 bases and 2 bases, in that order; junction bases with no gene match: 4. Per the germline V gene, CDR1 is DFQATT and CDR2 is SNEGSKA (reference sequence). The CDR3 spans 13 residues. CDR3 region: CSASSGQTYEQYF. As DNA, the CDR3 is TGCAGTGCTAGTAGCGGGCAGACCTACGAGCAGTACTTC.

Many counts were recorded for this clonotype. The rearrangement joins TRBV3-1 to TRBJ2-3, with D possibly being TRBD2 (6 bases). The germline V gene has CDR1 LGHDT and CDR2 YNNKEL (reference sequence). V gave up 0 bases and J gave up 14 bases, with 18 bases separating them. The CDR3 consists of 14 residues. CDR3: CASSQDGSGHMWYF. CDR3 nucleotides: TGTGCCAGCAGCCAAGATGGTAGCGGACATATGTGGTATTTT.

J is TRBJ1-1 and V is TRBV28; D not resolved. Germline V gene sequence: CDR1 MDHEN, CDR2 SYDVKM. The CDR3 runs 11 residues. Trimming cost V 5 bases and J 1 base, with 2 bases left between them. As DNA, the CDR3 is TGTGCCAGCAGTCAGAACACTGAAGCTTTCTTT. Its translation is CASSQNTEAFF.

Only a few counts were recorded for this clonotype. The J gene is TRBJ2-1, the V gene TRBV24-1, with 13 bases lining up with TRBD2. The CDR3 is 18 residues long. Germline trimming cut 4 bases from V and 2 bases from J; bases unmatched to any gene: 7. Germline-derived CDR1 and CDR2 are KGHDR and SFDVKD. The CDR3 is CATSESGLAGRAYNEQFF. The CDR3 nucleotides are TGTGCCACCAGTGAATCGGGACTAGCGGGACGGGCCTACAATGAGCAGTTCTTC.